This record concerns one T cell receptor (beta chain) sequence. The junction differs from germline at one of its ends, possibly a read error. The use of a sample-barcoded 5' primer and a J-beta primer mix characterized a second PCR of about 6 to 12 cycles. MiXCR, run by TCRdb on the 5' RACE reads, gives a single entry per CDR3 protein. Here the sample spans 1.8 million or so distinct CDR3 sequences, approximately 40% being singletons. These data originate in a study of blood T cells in healthy people across ages. In germline, CDR1 is DFQATT, CDR2 SNEGSKA (reference sequence). CDR3 size: 13 residues. The receptor comes from a human donor in good health. The chain couples TRBV20-1 to TRBJ1-4; D gene unclear. The sequenced sample was blood. The CDR3 DNA reads as TGCAGTGCGGTCACCAGTTTTAATGACAAACTGTTTTTT. Protein product: CSAVTSFNDKLFF.